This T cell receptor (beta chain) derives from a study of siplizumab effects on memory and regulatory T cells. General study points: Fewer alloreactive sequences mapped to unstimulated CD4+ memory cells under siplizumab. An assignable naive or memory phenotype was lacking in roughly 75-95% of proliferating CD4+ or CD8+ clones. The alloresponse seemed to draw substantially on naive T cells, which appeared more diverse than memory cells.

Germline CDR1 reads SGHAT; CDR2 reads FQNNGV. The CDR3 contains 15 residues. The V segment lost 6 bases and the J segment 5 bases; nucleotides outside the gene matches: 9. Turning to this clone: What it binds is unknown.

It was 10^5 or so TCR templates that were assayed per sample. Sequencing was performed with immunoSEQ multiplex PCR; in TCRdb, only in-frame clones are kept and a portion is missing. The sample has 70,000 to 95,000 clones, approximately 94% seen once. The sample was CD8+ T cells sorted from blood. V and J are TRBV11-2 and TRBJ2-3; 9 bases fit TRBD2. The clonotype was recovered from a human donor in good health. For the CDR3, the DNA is TGTGCCAGCAGTCCAAGCGGGGGGCATGGAGATACGCAGTATTTT. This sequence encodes CASSPSGGHGDTQYF.